The present TCR beta chain was sequenced within a study of blood T cell repertoires in COVID-19. Study context: From T cells, B-cell-depleted T cells, or PBMCs came the material, which was cDNA or gDNA.

The germline gives CDR1 MNHNS, CDR2 SASEGT. V shed 1 base, J shed 11 bases, and the junction held 9 bases outside the gene matches. The CDR3 extends over 15 amino acids. In the authors' methods: For nucleated cells, counts were estimated from reference gene primer amplification. Libraries were prepared by immunoSEQ multiplex PCR; TCRdb keeps only in-frame clonotypes and omits some of them. V and J calls and clone size follow that table, whereas D and trimming were derived from the DNA. The table shows roughly 290,000 clones, with 85% to 90% occurring only once. This receptor was obtained from a man aged 25 to 40 with acute or convalescent COVID-19. Specimen: peripheral blood. The J gene is TRBJ1-5, the V gene TRBV6-1, with TRBD1 identical over 9 bases. CDR3 loop: CASSEGTGAPGAQHF. The CDR3 bases are TGTGCCAGCAGTGAAGGGACAGGGGCCCCGGGGGCCCAGCATTTT.